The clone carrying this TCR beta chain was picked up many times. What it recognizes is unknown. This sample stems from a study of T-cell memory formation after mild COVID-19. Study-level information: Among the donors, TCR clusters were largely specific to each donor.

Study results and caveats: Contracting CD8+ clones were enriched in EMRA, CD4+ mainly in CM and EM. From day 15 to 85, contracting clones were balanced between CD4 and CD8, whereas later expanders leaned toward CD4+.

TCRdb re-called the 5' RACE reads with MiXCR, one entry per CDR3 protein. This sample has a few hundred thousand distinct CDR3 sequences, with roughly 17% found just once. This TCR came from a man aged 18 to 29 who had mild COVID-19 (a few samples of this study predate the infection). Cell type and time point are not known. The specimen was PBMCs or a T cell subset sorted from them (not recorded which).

This CDR3 reads CASSFSPLQEPDTQYF. The CDR3 DNA reads TGTGCCAGCAGTTTTTCCCCGCTCCAGGAACCAGATACGCAGTATTTT. The chain combines TRBV6-6 with TRBJ2-3, with D unresolved. Germline V gives CDR1 MNHNY, CDR2 SVGAGI (reference sequence). The CDR3 loop spans 16 amino acids. Trimming took off 4 bases at V and 4 bases at J, with 18 bases between the two ends.